This T cell receptor (beta chain) stems from a study of T cells in Graves' hyperthyroidism and ophthalmopathy. Study results and caveats: A 13 V-J signature model discriminated ophthalmopathy versus stable hyperthyroidism. Clonotypes that were expanded in thyroid above 0.001 mostly appeared in blood too.

The CDR3 is 16 residues long. The J segment lost 2 bases and the V segment lost 6 bases, leaving 10 bases of the junction unmatched. CDR1 and CDR2 from the germline V gene are LGHNA and YSLEER. This clonotype was found once. What it recognizes is unknown. RNA transcripts served as the template for amplifying TCR beta CDR3 regions. Carried out on the TCR CDR3, a first-round RT-PCR used the HTBI primer set. Via MiXCR, TCRdb re-called the multiplex PCR reads, giving one row per CDR3 protein. This sample carries under 550,000 distinct CDR3 sequences, roughly an eighth of them seen once, and the ten largest clones take about 4.9%. Over 18 months, lack of ophthalmopathy progression marked Graves' hyperthyroidism as stable. Uncontrolled infection, other autoimmune disease, pregnancy or lactation led to exclusion.

Sequencing was carried out using blood. The chain is built from TRBV4-3 and TRBJ2-3; 8 bases are a match to TRBD2. The receptor was derived from a woman between 18 and 29 years old with Graves' hyperthyroidism. The CDR3: CASSQPAGEDTDTQYF. The CDR3 DNA follows: TGCGCCAGCAGTCAACCAGCGGGAGAGGACACAGATACGCAGTATTTT.